This T cell receptor (beta chain) was recovered during a study of shared clonotypes between healthy human individuals. The germline V gene has CDR1 MNHEY and CDR2 SVGAGI. The CDR3 runs to 15 residues. Trimming removed 0 bases from V and 4 bases from J, with 9 bases in between. On this clone: Other DNA variants within this sample encode the same CDR3.

The repertoire was sequenced with immunoSEQ multiplex PCR; TCRdb's copy has only in-frame clones and lacks some. This sample has more than 2,000,000 clones, with around nine tenths found just once. The rearrangement joins TRBV6-5 to TRBJ2-2; D perhaps matches TRBD1 (5 bases). Sequenced material: naive CD4+ T cells sorted from blood. Subset in this sample: CD45RA+ positively selected. This receptor was obtained from a man aged 18 to 30 in good health. The chain's CDR3 is CASSYSIRGTGELFF. CDR3 sequence (DNA): TGTGCCAGCAGTTACTCGATAAGGGGCACCGGGGAGCTGTTTTTT.